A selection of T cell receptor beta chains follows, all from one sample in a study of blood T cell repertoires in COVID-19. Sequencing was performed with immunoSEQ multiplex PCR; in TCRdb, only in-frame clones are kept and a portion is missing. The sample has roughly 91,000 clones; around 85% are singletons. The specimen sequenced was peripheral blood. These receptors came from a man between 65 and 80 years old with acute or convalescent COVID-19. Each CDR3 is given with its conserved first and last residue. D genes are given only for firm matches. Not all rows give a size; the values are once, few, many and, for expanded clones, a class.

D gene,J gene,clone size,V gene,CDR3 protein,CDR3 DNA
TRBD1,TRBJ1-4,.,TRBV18,CASSPRDRVDEKLFF,TGTGCCAGCTCACCACGGGACAGGGTGGATGAAAAACTGTTTTTT
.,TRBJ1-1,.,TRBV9,CASSSRERNTEAFF,TGTGCCAGCAGCTCTCGGGAGAGAAACACTGAAGCTTTCTTT
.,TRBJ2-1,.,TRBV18,CASSNGAGDNEQFF,TGTGCCAGCTCCAACGGTGCAGGGGACAATGAGCAGTTCTTC
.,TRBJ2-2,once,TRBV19,CASRGWITGELFF,TGTGCCAGTAGGGGCTGGATTACCGGGGAGCTGTTTTTT
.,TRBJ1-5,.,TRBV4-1,CASSQTSGQPQHF,TGCGCCAGCAGCCAAACGAGCGGTCAGCCCCAGCATTTT
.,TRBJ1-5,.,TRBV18,CASSPDRYGESNQPQHF,TGTGCCAGCTCACCAGACCGATACGGAGAGAGCAATCAGCCCCAGCATTTT
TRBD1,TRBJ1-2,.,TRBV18,CASSPEGQGTAGYTF,TGTGCCAGCTCACCAGAGGGACAGGGGACCGCTGGCTACACCTTC
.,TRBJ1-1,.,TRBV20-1,CSGQDFTEAFF,TGCAGTGGACAGGATTTCACTGAAGCTTTCTTT
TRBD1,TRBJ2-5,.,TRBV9,CASSEGHRGRETQYF,TGTGCCAGCAGCGAAGGGCACAGGGGGCGAGAGACCCAGTACTTC
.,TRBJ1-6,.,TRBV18,CASSRGQNSPLHF,TGTGCCAGCTCAAGAGGACAGAATTCACCCCTCCACTTT
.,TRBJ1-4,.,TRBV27,CASKPQRGSNEKLFF,TGTGCCAGCAAGCCTCAGAGGGGGTCCAATGAAAAACTGTTTTTT
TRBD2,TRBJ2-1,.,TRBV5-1,CASSISGGYNEQFF,TGCGCCAGCAGCATTAGCGGGGGCTACAATGAGCAGTTCTTC
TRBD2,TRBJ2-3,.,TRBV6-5,CASSIGGGTDTQYF,TGTGCCAGCAGTATCGGGGGGGGCACAGATACGCAGTATTTT
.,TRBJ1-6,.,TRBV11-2,CASSLVGGANYNSPLHF,TGTGCCAGCAGCTTAGTAGGGGGGGCAAACTATAATTCACCCCTCCACTTT
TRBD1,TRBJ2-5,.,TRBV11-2,CASSLRGTAQETQYF,TGTGCCAGCAGCTTAAGGGGGACAGCTCAAGAGACCCAGTACTTC
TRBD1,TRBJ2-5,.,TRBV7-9,CASRFDRAQRGETQYF,TGTGCCAGCAGATTCGACAGGGCGCAGCGTGGGGAGACCCAGTACTTC
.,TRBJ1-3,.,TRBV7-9,CASSLGVLRDASSGNTIYF,TGTGCCAGCAGCTTAGGGGTTTTGAGGGATGCCTCCTCTGGAAACACTATATATTTT
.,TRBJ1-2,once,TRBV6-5,CASSRQGTYGYTF,TGTGCCAGCAGTCGGCAGGGAACCTATGGCTACACCTTC
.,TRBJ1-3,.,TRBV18,CASSPPRQAIVGSGNTIYF,TGTGCCAGCTCACCACCGAGACAGGCGATTGTCGGCTCTGGAAACACCATATATTTT
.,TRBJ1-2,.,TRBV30,CAWSVRGSDYGYTF,TGTGCCTGGAGTGTCAGGGGATCAGACTATGGCTACACCTTC
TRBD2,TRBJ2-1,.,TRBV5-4,CASSSLAGGYNEQFF,TGTGCCAGCAGCTCTTTAGCGGGGGGCTACAATGAGCAGTTCTTC
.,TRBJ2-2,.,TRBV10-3,CAISSLQGRGRTGELFF,TGTGCCATCAGTTCCCTCCAAGGCAGGGGAAGGACCGGGGAGCTGTTTTTT
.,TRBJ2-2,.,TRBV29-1,CSVEYRESTGELFF,TGCAGCGTTGAGTACAGGGAGAGCACCGGGGAGCTGTTTTTT
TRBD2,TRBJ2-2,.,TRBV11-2,CASSSGGRDTGELFF,TGTGCCAGCAGCTCGGGGGGGCGCGACACCGGGGAGCTGTTTTTT
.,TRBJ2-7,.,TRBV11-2,CASSEPRSYEQYF,TGTGCCAGCTCTGAGCCCCGGTCCTACGAGCAGTACTTC
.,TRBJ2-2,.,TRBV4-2,CASSHNEGFGELFF,TGTGCCAGCAGCCATAATGAGGGTTTCGGGGAGCTGTTTTTT
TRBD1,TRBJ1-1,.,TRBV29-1,CSAGQGITEAFF,TGCAGCGCGGGACAGGGAATCACTGAAGCTTTCTTT
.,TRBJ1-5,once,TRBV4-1,CASSFRTDSNQPQHF,TGCGCCAGCAGCTTCAGGACAGATAGCAATCAGCCCCAGCATTTT
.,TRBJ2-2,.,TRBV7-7,CASSPSLAAANTGELFF,TGTGCCAGCAGCCCGTCCCTCGCGGCAGCTAACACCGGGGAGCTGTTTTTT
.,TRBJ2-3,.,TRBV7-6,CASSLDYGGTDTQYF,TGTGCCAGCAGCTTAGATTACGGCGGAACAGATACGCAGTATTTT
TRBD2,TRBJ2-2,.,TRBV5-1,CASRLSGGNTGELFF,TGCGCCAGCAGACTGTCGGGGGGGAACACCGGGGAGCTGTTTTTT
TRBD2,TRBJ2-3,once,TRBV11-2,CASSFASSGGRTDTQYF,TGTGCCAGCAGCTTCGCATCTAGCGGGGGACGCACAGATACGCAGTATTTT
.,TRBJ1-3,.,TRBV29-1,CSVEDITIYF,TGCAGCGTTGAGGACATCACCATATATTTT
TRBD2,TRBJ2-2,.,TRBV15,CATAKGLRNTGELFF,TGTGCCACCGCGAAGGGACTACGGAACACCGGGGAGCTGTTTTTT
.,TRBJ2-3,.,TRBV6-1,CASSELRTRSTDTQYF,TGTGCCAGCAGTGAGCTTCGGACACGTAGCACAGATACGCAGTATTTT
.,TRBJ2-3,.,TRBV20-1,CSANREDTQYF,TGCAGTGCGAACAGGGAAGATACGCAGTATTTT
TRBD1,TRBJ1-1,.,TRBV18,CASSGQGRTEAFF,TGTGCCAGCTCAGGACAGGGTCGCACTGAAGCTTTCTTT
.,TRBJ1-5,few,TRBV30,CAYTLAPNQPQHF,TGTGCCTACACCCTGGCCCCCAATCAGCCCCAGCATTTT
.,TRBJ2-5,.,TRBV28,CASSTRDGETQYF,TGTGCCAGCAGTACCAGGGATGGGGAGACCCAGTACTTC
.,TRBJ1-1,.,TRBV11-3,CASSLGPNTEAFF,TGTGCCAGCAGCTTGGGCCCAAACACTGAAGCTTTCTTT
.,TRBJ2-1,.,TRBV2,CASTPGYEQFF,TGTGCCAGCACCCCGGGGTATGAGCAGTTCTTC
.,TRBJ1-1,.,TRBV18,CASSRENTEAFF,TGTGCCAGCTCACGAGAGAACACTGAAGCTTTCTTT
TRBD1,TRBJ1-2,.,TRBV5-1,CASSGQGTNYGYTF,TGCGCCAGCTCTGGACAGGGAACCAACTATGGCTACACCTTC
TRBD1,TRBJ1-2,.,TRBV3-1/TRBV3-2,CASSPGQGNYGYTF,TGTGCCAGCAGTCCCGGACAGGGGAACTATGGCTACACCTTC
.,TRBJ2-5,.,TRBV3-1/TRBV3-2,CASSPWDSGPETQYF,TGTGCCAGCAGCCCGTGGGACTCCGGCCCGGAGACCCAGTACTTC
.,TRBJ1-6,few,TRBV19,CAITGRFQNSPLHF,TGTGCCATTACGGGTCGGTTTCAGAATTCACCCCTCCACTTT
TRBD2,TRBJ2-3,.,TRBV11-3,CASSHTSAGGTDTQYF,TGTGCCAGCAGCCACACTTCGGCGGGGGGCACAGATACGCAGTATTTT
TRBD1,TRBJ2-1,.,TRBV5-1,CASSYRQGSHNEQFF,TGCGCCAGCAGCTATCGACAGGGATCCCACAATGAGCAGTTCTTC
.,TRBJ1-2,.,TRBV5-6,CASSPRQKIYGYTF,TGTGCCAGCAGCCCCCGACAGAAAATTTATGGCTACACCTTC